A single sample is the source of the 19 T cell receptor beta chains below, sequenced in a study of blood T cell repertoires in COVID-19 (dated by TCRdb to the early 2020s). The library was built by means of the immunoSEQ multiplex PCR assay. This immuneACCESS table, as held by TCRdb, lists in-frame sequences with V and J called but not all clones. Of the missing ones, under half trace to an unresolved V gene in checked studies; the others have no known cause. The sample yields a few hundred thousand clones; 70% to 90% were counted once. Less than 2.5% of the sample comes from the top ten. The sample taken for sequencing was PBMCs or T cells enriched from blood (not recorded which). These receptors all come from a man in his forties or fifties in a cohort exposed to, infected with or recovered from COVID-19 (not recorded which).

The V and J genes are TRBV10-3 and TRBJ1-1; D gene ambiguous. Germline loops: CDR1 ENHRY, CDR2 SYGVKD. CDR3 length: 17 amino acids. V shed 0 bases and J shed 2 bases, with 16 bases lying between them. DNA for the CDR3: TGTGCCATCAGTGAGTCGATAGCACGGGGAGGCAACACTGAAGCTTTCTTT. This gives the protein CAISESIARGGNTEAFF.

The CDR3 DNA is TGTGCCAGCAGTGATCGGGACAGGGGATCCTACGAGCAGTACTTC. Protein: CASSDRDRGSYEQYF. The gene calls are TRBV25-1 and TRBJ2-7, with 10 bases matching TRBD1. Germline-derived CDR1 and CDR2 are MGHDK and SYGVNS. The CDR3 is made up of 15 amino acids. V dropped 3 bases and J dropped 1; count of bases not matched to a gene: 3.

The V call is TRBV9, the J call TRBJ2-7; TRBD1 matches at 9 bases. In germline, CDR1 is SGDLS, CDR2 YYNGEE. This CDR3 is built from 15 residues. V was pared by 3 bases and J by 4 bases, with 8 bases of the junction left unmatched. This CDR3 is CASSATTGGLYEQYF. DNA of the CDR3: TGTGCCAGCAGCGCCACCACAGGGGGCTTGTACGAGCAGTACTTC.

The chain carries TRBV6-5 and TRBJ1-1; maybe TRBD1 (6 bases). This CDR3 is 14 amino acids long. The V and J ends lost 9 bases and 5 bases respectively, with 19 bases between them. CDR1 and CDR2 (germline): MNHEY, SVGAGI. The CDR3 region has the DNA TGTGCCAGGAGAGACAGGTGGGTTTGGACTGAAGCTTTCTTT. This encodes CARRDRWVWTEAFF.

This clone occurred a few times. Other DNA sequences in the same sample also yield this CDR3. In DNA form, the CDR3 reads TGCGCCAGCAGCTGGGGACAGGGGAACACTGAAGCTTTCTTT. Amino acid sequence: CASSWGQGNTEAFF. This chain joins TRBV5-1 and TRBJ1-1; 9 bases are a match to TRBD1. V shed 3 bases, J shed 1 base, and the junction held 1 base outside the gene matches. Germline values: CDR1 SGHRS, CDR2 YFSETQ. This CDR3 region has 14 residues.

The chain is built from TRBV5-1 and TRBJ2-1; a weak D match, TRBD1 (5 bases). Trimming took 4 bases from V and 8 from J, leaving 10 bases between them. Germline loops: CDR1 SGHRS, CDR2 YFSETQ. This CDR3 contains 12 residues. This chain's CDR3 is CASSLQVYEQFF. In DNA form, the CDR3 reads TGCGCCAGCAGCCTACAGGTCTATGAGCAGTTCTTC.

J is TRBJ2-3 and V is TRBV29-1; 8 bases map to TRBD2. Trimming removed 4 bases from V and 2 bases from J; junction bases left unmatched: 20. This CDR3 has 19 amino acids. Germline V CDR1 and CDR2: SQVTM, ANQGSEA. The CDR3 region has the DNA TGCAGCGTTGGTGGTCCGGGAACCGGGACTAGGAGGCCCACAGATACGCAGTATTTT. Translation: CSVGGPGTGTRRPTDTQYF.

This chain connects TRBV6-5 to TRBJ1-4, with 7 bases lining up with TRBD1. This CDR3 is 14 amino acids long. In germline, CDR1 is MNHEY, CDR2 SVGAGI. After removal of 5 bases from V and 4 bases from J, the junction contained 4 bases not matched to a gene. The CDR3 bases are TGTGCCAGCAGTCGGACAGGTCTTAATGAAAAACTGTTTTTT. Protein sequence: CASSRTGLNEKLFF.

The CDR3 DNA is TGTGCCACCAGCAGGATTACAGGTCTCGCTAGCACAGATACGCAGTATTTT. As protein: CATSRITGLASTDTQYF. The chain recombines TRBV15 with TRBJ2-3, with a tentative D call TRBD1 (5 bases). Trimming stripped 3 bases from V and 0 bases from J, with 16 bases between. The length of the CDR3 is 17 residues. Germline V gene lookup returns CDR1 LNHNV and CDR2 YYDKDF (reference sequence).

The chain couples TRBV7-9 to TRBJ2-2, with D unresolved. The CDR3 contains 16 residues. The ends were cut back, 1 base at V and 0 bases at J, with 9 bases in the middle. Germline V gene data show CDR1 as SEHNR and CDR2 as FQNEAQ (reference sequence). In DNA, the CDR3 is TGTGCCAGCAGCTTAGTGGTTCCTACGAACACCGGGGAGCTGTTTTTT. Its translation: CASSLVVPTNTGELFF.

This clone has just a few counts. Other DNA sequences in this sample translate to the same CDR3. The chain recombines TRBV30 with TRBJ1-5; TRBD1 matches at 7 bases. The CDR3 runs to 13 residues. V gave up 0 bases and J gave up 4 bases; unmatched junction bases: 0. The germline gives CDR1 GTSNPN, CDR2 SVGIG (reference sequence). The CDR3 loop reads CAWSVQGNQPQHF. As DNA, the CDR3 is TGTGCCTGGAGTGTACAGGGGAATCAGCCCCAGCATTTT.

The chain links TRBV6-5 to TRBJ2-5; TRBD2 agrees at 10 bases. Losses at the gene ends were 7 bases for V and 3 bases for J; bases not matched to a gene: 2. This CDR3 is 13 amino acids long. Germline values: CDR1 MNHEY, CDR2 SVGAGI. The chain's CDR3 is CASTLAGEETQYF. The CDR3 DNA is TGTGCCAGCACCCTAGCGGGAGAAGAGACCCAGTACTTC.

V and J are TRBV7-2 and TRBJ1-5; no definite D call. The CDR3 spans 15 residues. The germline gives CDR1 SGHTA, CDR2 FQGNSA. The V gene lost 2 bases and the J gene lost 1 base, with 9 bases spanning the gap. This chain's CDR3 is CASSLKPWSNQPQHF. The DNA for the CDR3 is TGTGCCAGCAGCTTAAAGCCTTGGAGCAATCAGCCCCAGCATTTT.

The chain couples TRBV29-1 to TRBJ2-7; 7 nucleotides line up with TRBD1. The CDR3 has 13 amino acids. The germline CDR1 and CDR2 sequences are SQVTM and ANQGSEA. J was trimmed by 5 bases and V by 4 bases; bases with no gene match: 8. CDR3 residues: CSVGYRGAHEQYF. CDR3 DNA sequence: TGCAGCGTTGGGTACAGGGGAGCCCACGAGCAGTACTTC.

V and J are TRBV6-5 and TRBJ1-2; D possibly corresponds to TRBD1 (5 bases). The V and J ends lost 5 bases and 4 bases respectively, with 17 bases between them. CDR3 length equals 15 residues. The germline V gene encodes CDR1 MNHEY and CDR2 SVGAGI. The CDR3 bases are TGTGCCAGCAGTCCAAGCCCTCAGGGCCTCTATGGCTACACCTTC. It encodes CASSPSPQGLYGYTF.

The chain joins TRBV7-9 to TRBJ1-3; tentatively, D is TRBD1 (6 bases). The CDR3 has 16 residues. V shed 2 bases and J shed 1 base, with 12 bases lying between them. Germline CDR1 reads SEHNR; CDR2 reads FQNEAQ (reference sequence). The DNA of the CDR3 is TGTGCCAGCAGCTTACAGGGGACGATGTCTGGAAACACCATATATTTT. The encoded protein is CASSLQGTMSGNTIYF.

V gene TRBV28 combines with J gene TRBJ1-2; a possible D gene is TRBD1 (5 bases). Germline V gene lookup returns CDR1 MDHEN and CDR2 SYDVKM. This CDR3 contains 14 residues. Trimming removed 2 bases from V and 0 bases from J, with 7 bases in between. The CDR3 region has the DNA TGTGCCAGCAGTTTAGGCAGGGCTAACTATGGCTACACCTTC. Translating it yields CASSLGRANYGYTF.

This chain uses TRBV6-1 with TRBJ2-2; perhaps TRBD1 as D (5 bases). CDR3 length equals 16 residues. Germline CDR1 is MNHNS and CDR2 is SASEGT. The V end lost 2 bases, the J end lost 4 bases, and 14 bases lay between the germline ends. The CDR3 nucleotides read TGTGCCAGCAGTGAATATCCAGGGCCGGGCACCGGGGAGCTGTTTTTT. Translating it yields CASSEYPGPGTGELFF.

The CDR3 DNA is TGTGCCAGCAGCTCAAGGACTTCCATTCCTTACAATGAGCAGTTCTTC. Translated: CASSSRTSIPYNEQFF. This rearrangement joins TRBV7-9 to TRBJ2-1, with D perhaps TRBD2 (5 bases). CDR1 and CDR2 (germline): SEHNR, FQNEAQ (reference sequence). Trimming removed 4 bases at V and 4 bases at J, with 17 bases between. CDR3 length: 16 amino acids.